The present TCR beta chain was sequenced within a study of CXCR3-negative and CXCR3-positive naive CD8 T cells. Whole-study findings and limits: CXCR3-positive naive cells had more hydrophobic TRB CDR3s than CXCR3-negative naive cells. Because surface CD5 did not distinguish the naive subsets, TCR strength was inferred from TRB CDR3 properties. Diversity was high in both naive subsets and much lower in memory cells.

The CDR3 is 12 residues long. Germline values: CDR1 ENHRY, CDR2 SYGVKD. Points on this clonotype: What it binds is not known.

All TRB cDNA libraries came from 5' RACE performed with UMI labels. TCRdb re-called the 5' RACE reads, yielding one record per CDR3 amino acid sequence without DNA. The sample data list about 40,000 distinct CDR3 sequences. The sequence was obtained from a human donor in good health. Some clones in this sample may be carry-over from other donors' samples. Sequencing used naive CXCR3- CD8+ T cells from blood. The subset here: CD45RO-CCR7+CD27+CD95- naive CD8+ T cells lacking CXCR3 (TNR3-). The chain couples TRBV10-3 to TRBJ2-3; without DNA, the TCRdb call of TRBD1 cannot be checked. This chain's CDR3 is CATDRGSDTQYF.